This T cell receptor beta chain comes out of a study of blood T cell repertoires in COVID-19. Study context: Sites in the United States, Italy and Spain provided acute and convalescent COVID-19 samples. The cDNA or gDNA used as material had been derived from T cells, B-cell-depleted T cells, or PBMCs.

Methods used by the authors: Using reference gene primer amplification, nucleated cell counts were estimated. The assay was immunoSEQ multiplex PCR, and TCRdb's table has in-frame clones only and misses some. V and J calls and clone size are given by that table; D and trimming were obtained from the DNA. The data hold approximately 110,000 clones, with 65% to 90% observed a single time. This TCR came from a woman of 80 years or more with active or convalescent COVID-19. What was sequenced was peripheral blood.

CDR3 sequence reads: CASSPQGALRGYTF. DNA of the CDR3: TGCGCCAGCAGCCCCCAGGGGGCTTTGCGTGGCTACACCTTC. The chain uses TRBV4-1 and TRBJ1-2; 8 nucleotides match TRBD1. Germline V gene sequence: CDR1 MGHRA, CDR2 YSYEKL. V lost 4 bases and J lost 7; bases outside the gene matches: 8. The CDR3 is 14 amino acids.